These 9 T cell receptor beta chains came from one sample sequenced in a study of human T cells and chemical hapten exposure. As to time point: pre-sensitization, week 0. Documented treatment: therapeutic diphenylcyclopropenone sensitization with weekly scalp DPC. TCRdb re-derived calls from the RACE reads in MiXCR, one entry per CDR3 protein. The sample consists of around 330,000 distinct CDR3 sequences, about 5.4% of them appearing once. The sample consisted of whole blood, taken in connection with sensitization to the hapten diphenylcyclopropenone (DPC). These receptors were obtained from a woman in her late teens or twenties with alopecia areata. Some clones in this sample may be carry-over from other donors' samples.

This clonotype appeared many times. The chain couples TRBV4-3 to TRBJ2-6, with D uncertain. CDR3 length: 16 residues. With 0 bases removed from V and 0 bases from J, the gap between germline ends came to 6 bases. The germline gives CDR1 LGHNA, CDR2 YSLEER. The CDR3 region has the DNA TGCGCCAGCAGCCAAGATATGGGCTCTGGGGCCAACGTCCTGACTTTC. The encoded protein is CASSQDMGSGANVLTF.

This clonotype was picked up a small number of times. This chain uses TRBV12-3 or TRBV12-4 with TRBJ2-7; perhaps D is TRBD1 or TRBD2 (6 bases each). CDR3 length: 15 residues. V lost 1 base, J lost 2 bases, and 12 bases lay in between. This CDR3 is CASSLEGGQAYEQYF. The CDR3 nucleotides are TGTGCCAGCAGTTTAGAGGGGGGACAAGCCTACGAGCAGTACTTC.

This clonotype has just a few counts. This chain joins TRBV20-1 and TRBJ2-2; TRBD1 matches 7 bases. Germline CDR1 and CDR2: DFQATT and SNEGSKA (reference sequence). The CDR3 is made up of 14 amino acids. After removal of 6 bases from V and 4 bases from J, the junction contained 8 bases not matched to a gene. CDR3 nucleotides: TGCAGTGCAAGACAGGGAAGGAGCACCGGGGAGCTGTTTTTT. This encodes CSARQGRSTGELFF.

This clonotype was counted at least ten times. J is TRBJ2-7 and V is TRBV11-1, with D hard to call. CDR1 SGHAT and CDR2 FQDESV come from the germline V gene (reference sequence). The V end was cut by 2 bases, the J end by 3 bases, with 5 bases between. The CDR3 loop spans 12 amino acids. The CDR3 coding sequence is TGTGCCAGCAGCTTAATCGGCTACGAGCAGTACTTC. Amino acids: CASSLIGYEQYF.

This clonotype was observed a handful of times. The J gene is TRBJ1-2, the V gene TRBV9; possibly TRBD1 for D (5 bases). The CDR3 is made up of 16 amino acids. The V end lost 4 bases, the J end lost 1 base, and 17 bases lay between the germline ends. CDR1 is SGDLS and CDR2 is YYNGEE in the germline V gene. CDR3 nucleotide sequence: TGTGCCAGCAGCTCTACGGGACGGAACCATAACTATGGCTACACCTTC. It yields the protein CASSSTGRNHNYGYTF. Supplemented by reference TRBV9 and TRBJ1-2, the full variable domain reads DSGVTQTPKHLITATGQRVTLRCSPRSGDLSVYWYQQSLDQGLQFLIQYYNGEERAKGNILERFSAQQFPDLHSELNLSSLELGDSALYFCASSSTGRNHNYGYTFGSGTRLTVV.

This clonotype was seen a handful of times. The CDR3 is CASSYNGDNEKLFF. In DNA form, the CDR3 reads TGCGCCAGCAGTTATAATGGGGATAATGAAAAACTGTTTTTT. The J gene is TRBJ1-4, the V gene TRBV5-1; no definite D call. The length of the CDR3 is 14 residues. V was shortened by 5 bases and J by 4 bases, with 12 bases between the two germline ends. CDR1 is SGHRS and CDR2 is YFSETQ in the germline V gene. Complete variable domain (other parts from reference TRBV5-1 and TRBJ1-4): KAGVTQTPRYLIKTRGQQVTLSCSPISGHRSVSWYQQTPGQGLQFLFEYFSETQRNKGNFPGRFSGRQFSNSRSEMNVSTLELGDSALYLCASSYNGDNEKLFFGSGTQLSVL.

The rearrangement joins TRBV28 to TRBJ1-2, with 7 positions matching TRBD1. There are 13 residues in the CDR3. CDR1 is MDHEN, CDR2 SYDVKM, per germline. J was trimmed by 4 bases and V by 5 bases; bases with no gene match: 4. The CDR3 DNA follows: TGTGCCAGCAGTGGGGACAGAGCCTATGGCTACACCTTC. Translated, it gives CASSGDRAYGYTF.

In this sample, this clonotype turned up a few times. The chain employs TRBV2 and TRBJ2-2; D remains unclear. The germline gives CDR1 SNHLY, CDR2 FYNNEI. V was shortened by 3 bases and J by 4 bases, with 9 bases between the two germline ends. This CDR3 spans 14 amino acids. CDR3 coding DNA: TGTGCCAGCAGTGAGGAGCACACCACCGGGGAGCTGTTTTTT. This gives the protein CASSEEHTTGELFF.

This clonotype occurred a few times. A read error may produce the germline difference seen at one junction end. The chain combines TRBV7-7 with TRBJ2-5; a possible D gene is TRBD1 (5 bases). The CDR3 has 13 residues. The germline CDR1 and CDR2 sequences are SSHAT and FNYEAQ (reference sequence). The CDR3 loop is CASSFPGRETQYF. For the CDR3, the DNA is TGTGCTAGCAGCTTTCCAGGGCGAGAGACCCAGTACTTC. Full variable domain (missing parts from reference TRBV7-7 and TRBJ2-5): GAGVSQSPRYKVTKRGQDVTLRCDPISSHATLYWYQQALGQGPEFLTYFNYEAQPDKSGLPSDRFSAERPEGSISTLTIQRTEQRDSAMYRCASSFPGRETQYFGPGTRLLVL.